The next 11 T cell receptor beta chains were all read from a single sample in a study of shared clonotypes between healthy human individuals. TCRdb's copy holds only in-frame clones and misses some; the assay was immunoSEQ multiplex PCR. Among under 1,900,000 clones listed, roughly 98.5% were seen once. The specimen sequenced was naive CD4+ T cells sorted from blood. Subset denoted: CD45RA+ positively selected. All receptors come from a young man in good health.

V usage is TRBV4-3 and J usage is TRBJ2-3; a possible D gene is TRBD1 (7 bases). V was trimmed by 3 bases and J by 5 bases, leaving 12 bases between them. In germline, CDR1 is LGHNA, CDR2 YSLEER. This CDR3 has 14 amino acids. The DNA for the CDR3 is TGCGCCAGCAGCCAGGGGCAGGGGGGAGATACGCAGTATTTT. It encodes CASSQGQGGDTQYF.

V gene TRBV11-2 combines with J gene TRBJ2-7; possibly TRBD1 for D (6 bases). The germline gives CDR1 SGHAT, CDR2 FQNNGV. CDR3 length: 18 residues. V lost 2 bases and J lost 1, with 21 bases in between. CDR3 region: CASSLLRGGLGISYEQYF. The CDR3 DNA reads as TGTGCCAGCAGCTTACTCAGGGGTGGGCTTGGTATATCCTACGAGCAGTACTTC.

V usage is TRBV27 and J usage is TRBJ2-7, with TRBD2 matching 13 bases. V was clipped by 5 bases and J by 4 bases; unmatched bases: 11. This CDR3 has 17 residues. Germline V lookup: CDR1 MNHEY, CDR2 SMNVEV (reference sequence). This chain's CDR3 is CASSPMTPGLAGYEQYF. In nucleotides, the CDR3 is TGTGCCAGCAGTCCGATGACTCCGGGACTAGCGGGGTACGAGCAGTACTTC.

Concerning this clone: The same CDR3 arises from other DNA sequences in this sample as well. This chain joins TRBV10-3 and TRBJ1-5; unclear D gene. The V gene lost 6 bases and the J gene lost 0 bases, with 3 bases spanning the gap. The CDR3 totals 12 residues. From germline, CDR1 is ENHRY and CDR2 SYGVKD. In DNA form, the CDR3 reads TGTGCCATCAGGGATAGCAATCAGCCCCAGCATTTT. Translation gives CAIRDSNQPQHF.

The CDR3 sequence: CASSLDHGLKETQYF. The CDR3 DNA is TGTGCCAGCAGCTTAGATCACGGTCTAAAAGAGACCCAGTACTTC. The chain employs TRBV11-2 and TRBJ2-5, with D hard to call. The CDR3 consists of 15 residues. The germline V and J ends were trimmed by 0 bases and 3 bases, with 11 bases remaining between them. The V gene's germline CDR1 is SGHAT and CDR2 FQNNGV.

V usage is TRBV25-1 and J usage is TRBJ2-7, with D tentatively TRBD2 (6 bases). The CDR3 runs 14 residues. Looked up from germline, CDR1 is MGHDK and CDR2 is SYGVNS. V gave up 1 base and J gave up 11 bases, with 18 bases separating them. The CDR3 here is CASSESARREAKYF. The CDR3 nucleotides read TGTGCCAGCAGTGAATCTGCCCGCAGGGAGGCTAAGTACTTC.

In DNA, the CDR3 is TGTGCCAGCGAATACGGGACAGGGGATTACAATGAGCAGTTCTTC. It translates to CASEYGTGDYNEQFF. The gene calls are TRBV2 and TRBJ2-1; the match to TRBD1 covers 10 bases. The V gene end was trimmed by 8 bases and the J gene end by 4 bases; junction bases not matched to a gene: 8. The CDR3 is 15 residues long. Germline CDR1 and CDR2: SNHLY and FYNNEI.

The V and J genes are TRBV9 and TRBJ2-7, with a tentative D call TRBD2 (6 bases). The CDR3 totals 15 residues. Germline V lookup: CDR1 SGDLS, CDR2 YYNGEE. Trimming left V 0 bases short and J 2 bases short, with 12 bases between. Here the CDR3 reads CASSVGMASAYEQYF. The DNA of the CDR3 is TGTGCCAGCAGCGTAGGGATGGCTAGCGCCTACGAGCAGTACTTC.

This clone was picked up one time. The chain is built from TRBV7-2 and TRBJ1-1; TRBD1 might be the D (5 bases). This CDR3 has 14 residues. Trimming pared 5 bases from V and 1 base from J, leaving 11 bases between. The germline V gene has CDR1 SGHTA and CDR2 FQGNSA. The CDR3 spells CASSTQGPNTEAFF. The DNA for the CDR3 is TGTGCCAGCAGCACGCAGGGTCCGAACACTGAAGCTTTCTTT.

Turning to this clone: Other DNA sequences of this sample code for an identical CDR3. The chain recombines TRBV18 with TRBJ2-2, with a tentative D call TRBD2 (5 bases). The ends were cut back, 3 bases at V and 5 bases at J, with 13 bases in the middle. Looked up from germline, CDR1 is KGHSH and CDR2 is LQKENI. CDR3 length: 15 amino acids. CDR3 sequence (DNA): TGTGCCAGCTCACCCACTAGTCCTGGGACCGGGGAGCTGTTTTTT. It encodes CASSPTSPGTGELFF.

V is TRBV6-5 and J is TRBJ2-5, with 7 bases matching TRBD2. Per germline, CDR1 MNHEY and CDR2 SVGAGI. Trimming took 5 bases from V and 7 from J; bases not matched to a gene: 1. CDR3 length equals 11 residues. The CDR3 loop is CASSGGGTQYF. Here the CDR3 DNA reads TGTGCCAGCAGTGGGGGGGGGACCCAGTACTTC.